The TCR beta chain described here comes from a study of T cells after somatic rescue of genetic block. Profiling relied on immunoSEQ multiplex PCR, and the TCRdb table lists in-frame clones only, not all of them. The sample lists tens of thousands of clones; about 92% were seen once. V was shortened by 4 bases and J by 4 bases, with 10 bases between the two germline ends. This CDR3 region has 13 residues. Germline values: CDR1 SGHRS, CDR2 YFSETQ. The rearrangement uses TRBV5-1 and TRBJ2-3, with a weak D call TRBD1 (6 bases). The clonotype originates from a man aged 40-55 years. Sequencing was performed on peripheral blood mononuclear cells (PBMCs). Here the CDR3 reads CASSGQRPDTQYF. The CDR3 region has the DNA TGCGCCAGCAGCGGACAGAGGCCAGATACGCAGTATTTT.